This is a list of T cell receptor beta chains from one sample in a study of T cells in Graves' hyperthyroidism and ophthalmopathy. TCRdb analysed the multiplex PCR reads with MiXCR anew, one entry per CDR3 protein. The sample lists approximately 600,000 distinct CDR3 sequences, approximately 15% occurring once. The sample taken for sequencing was blood. These receptors were collected from a woman aged 35 to 49 with Graves' ophthalmopathy. Each CDR3 is given without its conserved first and last residue. Each record gives: V gene, J gene, CDR3 length, CDR3 protein.

TRBV15,TRBJ2-3,14,ATSRGWAGEADTQY
TRBV20-1,TRBJ1-1,12,SARDLRGNTEAF
TRBV27,TRBJ2-2,14,ASSPHPGTSGGELF
TRBV6-5,TRBJ1-1,12,ASSLPDSHTEAF
TRBV29-1,TRBJ1-2,11,SAGLGAGYGYT
TRBV12-3/TRBV12-4,TRBJ2-7,11,ASGGGLNYEQY
TRBV2,TRBJ1-4,12,ASSEGTGYEKLF
TRBV20-1,TRBJ1-1,12,SAVSPGVGTEAF
TRBV6-5,TRBJ1-2,13,ASKEQGGADYGYT
TRBV20-1,TRBJ2-2,13,SAEAQGTSTGELF
TRBV29-1,TRBJ1-1,12,SVAKLTGHTEAF
TRBV5-8,TRBJ2-5,15,ASSPAPLAGGVETQY
TRBV7-2,TRBJ2-7,12,ASSWLGRSYEQY
TRBV7-3,TRBJ2-3,12,ASSAGPSRDTQY
TRBV2,TRBJ1-1,11,ASTGVRGTEAF
TRBV10-3,TRBJ1-1,11,AITPGQGTEAF
TRBV6-2/TRBV6-3,TRBJ1-5,11,ASRQGGHQPQH
TRBV11-2,TRBJ2-2,14,ASSLGWLAGTGELF
TRBV7-6,TRBJ2-5,14,ASSPSGLRGVETQY
TRBV15,TRBJ2-7,13,ATSRDAGQVYEQY
TRBV28,TRBJ2-2,11,ASGDRGSGELF
TRBV28,TRBJ1-2,12,ASSLGQGIYGYT
TRBV28,TRBJ2-7,12,ASSVIHKDYEQY